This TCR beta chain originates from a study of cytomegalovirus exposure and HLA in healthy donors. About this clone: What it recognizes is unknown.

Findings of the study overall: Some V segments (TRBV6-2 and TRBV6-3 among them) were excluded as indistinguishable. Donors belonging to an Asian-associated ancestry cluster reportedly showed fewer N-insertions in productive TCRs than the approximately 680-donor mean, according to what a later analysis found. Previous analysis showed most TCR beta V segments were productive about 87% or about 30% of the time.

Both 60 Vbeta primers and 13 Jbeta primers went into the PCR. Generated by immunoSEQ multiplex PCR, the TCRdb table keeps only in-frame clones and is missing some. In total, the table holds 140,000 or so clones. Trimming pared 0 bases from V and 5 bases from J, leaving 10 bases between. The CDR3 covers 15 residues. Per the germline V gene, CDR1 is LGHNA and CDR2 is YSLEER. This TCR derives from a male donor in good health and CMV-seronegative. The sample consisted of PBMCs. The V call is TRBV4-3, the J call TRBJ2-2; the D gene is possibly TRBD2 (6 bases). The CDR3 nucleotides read TGCGCCAGCAGCCAAGAGATTCGGGGGACCGGGGAGCTGTTTTTT. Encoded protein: CASSQEIRGTGELFF.